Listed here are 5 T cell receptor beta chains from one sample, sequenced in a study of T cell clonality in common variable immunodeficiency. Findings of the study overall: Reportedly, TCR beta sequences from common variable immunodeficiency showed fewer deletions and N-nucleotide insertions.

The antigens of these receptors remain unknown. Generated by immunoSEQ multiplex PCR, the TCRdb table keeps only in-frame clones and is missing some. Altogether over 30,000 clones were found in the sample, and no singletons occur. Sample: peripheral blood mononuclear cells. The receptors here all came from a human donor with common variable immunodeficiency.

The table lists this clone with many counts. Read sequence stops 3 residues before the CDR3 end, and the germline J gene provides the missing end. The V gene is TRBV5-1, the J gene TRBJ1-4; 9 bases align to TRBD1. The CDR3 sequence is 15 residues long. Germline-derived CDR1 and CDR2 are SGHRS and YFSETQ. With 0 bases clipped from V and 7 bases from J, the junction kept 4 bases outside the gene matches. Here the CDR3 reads CASSLETGGGEKLFF. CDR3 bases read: TGCGCCAGCAGCTTGGAGACAGGGGGAGGTGAAAAA. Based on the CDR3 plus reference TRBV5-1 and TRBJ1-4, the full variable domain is KAGVTQTPRYLIKTRGQQVTLSCSPISGHRSVSWYQQTPGQGLQFLFEYFSETQRNKGNFPGRFSGRQFSNSRSEMNVSTLELGDSALYLCASSLETGGGEKLFFGSGTQLSVL.

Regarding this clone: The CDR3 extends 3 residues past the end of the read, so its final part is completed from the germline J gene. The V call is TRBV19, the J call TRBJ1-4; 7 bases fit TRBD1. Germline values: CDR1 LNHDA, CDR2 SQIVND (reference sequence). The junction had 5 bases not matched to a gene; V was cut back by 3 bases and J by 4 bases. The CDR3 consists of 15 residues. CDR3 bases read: TGTGCCAGTAGTATTCTGGGACAGCATAATGAAAAA. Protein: CASSILGQHNEK. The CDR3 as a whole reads CASSILGQHNEKLFF.

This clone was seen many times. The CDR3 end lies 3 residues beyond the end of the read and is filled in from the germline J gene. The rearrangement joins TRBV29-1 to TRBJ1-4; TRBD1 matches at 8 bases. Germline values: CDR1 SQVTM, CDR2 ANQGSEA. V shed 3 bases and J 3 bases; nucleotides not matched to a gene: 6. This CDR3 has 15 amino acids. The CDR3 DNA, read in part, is TGCAGCGTTGAGGGCAGGGGGCCCCCTAATGAAAAA. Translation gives CSVEGRGPPNEK. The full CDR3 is CSVEGRGPPNEKLFF.

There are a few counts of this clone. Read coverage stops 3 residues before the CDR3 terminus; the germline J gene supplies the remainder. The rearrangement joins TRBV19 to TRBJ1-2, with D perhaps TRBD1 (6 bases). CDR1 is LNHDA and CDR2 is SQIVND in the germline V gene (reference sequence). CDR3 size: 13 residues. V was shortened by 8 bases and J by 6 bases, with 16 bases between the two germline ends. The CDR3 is CASRSGGADGYTF. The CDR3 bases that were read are TGTGCCAGTCGAAGCGGGGGGGCCGATGGC.

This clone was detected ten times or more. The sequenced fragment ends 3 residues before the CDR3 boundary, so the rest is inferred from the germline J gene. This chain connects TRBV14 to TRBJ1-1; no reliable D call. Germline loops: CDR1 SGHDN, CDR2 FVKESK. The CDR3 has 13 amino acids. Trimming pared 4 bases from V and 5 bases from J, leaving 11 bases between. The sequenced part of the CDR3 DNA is TGTGCCAGCAGCCGACGGGGTGAAACTGAA. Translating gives CASSRRGETE. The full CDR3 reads CASSRRGETEAFF.